The TCR beta chain described here comes from a study of blood T cell repertoires in COVID-19. Germline CDR1 reads MNHEY; CDR2 reads SVGEGT. V was clipped by 4 bases and J by 3 bases, with 10 bases between them. The CDR3 consists of 14 residues. Clones were read by immunoSEQ multiplex PCR, and TCRdb kept only the in-frame ones, dropping some. Here the sample spans approximately 100,000 clones, approximately 70% being singletons. This receptor was taken from an elderly man with acute or convalescent COVID-19. The chain joins TRBV6-2 or TRBV6-3 to TRBJ1-5; D is unclear. The material sequenced was peripheral blood. The CDR3 here is CASSWRNYNQPQHF. The CDR3, as DNA: TGTGCCAGCAGTTGGCGGAATTACAATCAGCCCCAGCATTTT.